These T cell receptor beta chains were read from a single sample in a study of vaccination effects on CD4 cells after COVID-19. Here immunoSEQ multiplex PCR was the method, and the copy in TCRdb shows in-frame clones only, minus some. Here the sample spans under 25,000 clones, around 73% being singletons. Their specific antigens are unknown. The material sequenced was CD4+ T cells from PBMCs cultured with SARS-CoV-2 spike peptides, taken before COVID-19 vaccination. These receptors all stem from a human donor who received a COVID-19 vaccine. Each CDR3 is given with its conserved first and last residue. Fields, in order: J gene, D gene, clone size, CDR3 length, V gene, CDR3 DNA, CDR3 protein. D genes are given only for firm matches. Clone size, where shown, is once, few, many, or a class for clones that have expanded.

>TRBJ2-5|TRBD2|NA|13|TRBV12-3/TRBV12-4
TGTGCCAGCAGTCTAGCGGGAGGGGAGACCCAGTACTTC
CASSLAGGETQYF
>TRBJ2-5|TRBD2|NA|15|TRBV24-1
TGTGCCACCCGGCCAGCGGGGGGGCTTGTGGAGACCCAGTACTTC
CATRPAGGLVETQYF
>TRBJ2-3|TRBD2|NA|16|TRBV28
TGTGCCAGCTATGGGAGGGGCCCAGATAGCACAGATACGCAGTATTTT
CASYGRGPDSTDTQYF
>TRBJ1-1|NA|NA|13|TRBV30
TGTGCCTGGAGTGTAAACAGGGACACTGAAGCTTTCTTT
CAWSVNRDTEAFF
>TRBJ1-5|NA|NA|15|TRBV27
TGTGCCAGCAGCCCTGGACCCTATAGCAATCAGCCCCAGCATTTT
CASSPGPYSNQPQHF
>TRBJ1-2|TRBD1|few|13|TRBV6-5
TGTGCCAGCAGAAACGGACAGGGATATGGCTACACCTTC
CASRNGQGYGYTF
>TRBJ1-2|NA|NA|13|TRBV12-3/TRBV12-4
TGTGCCAGCAGTCCCAGCAATTCCTATGGCTACACCTTC
CASSPSNSYGYTF
>TRBJ2-5|NA|NA|15|TRBV6-1
TGTGCCAGCAGTGAGTTCCATTTGGCCCAAGAGACCCAGTACTTC
CASSEFHLAQETQYF
>TRBJ2-1|TRBD2|few|17|TRBV5-4
TGTGCCAGCAGCTTGGGGGGGACTAGCGGGAGGAACCATGAGCAGTTCTTC
CASSLGGTSGRNHEQFF
>TRBJ2-1|TRBD1|once|16|TRBV2
TGTGCCAGCAGTGAAGGGGGACAGGGGTGGTACAATGAGCAGTTCTTC
CASSEGGQGWYNEQFF
>TRBJ1-2|NA|once|17|TRBV10-3
TGTGCCATCAGTGAGTCGTCTGGACAGCCCGCTAACTATGGCTACACCTTC
CAISESSGQPANYGYTF
>TRBJ2-7|TRBD1|NA|15|TRBV5-4
TGTGCCAGCAGCTCTCGACAGGGTAATACCTACGAGCAGTACTTC
CASSSRQGNTYEQYF
>TRBJ1-2|TRBD1|NA|12|TRBV6-6
TGTGCCAGCGTGGGACAGGGCTATGGCTACACCTTC
CASVGQGYGYTF
>TRBJ2-7|NA|NA|11|TRBV7-9
TGTGCCAGCAGCTCAGCCTACGAGCAGTACTTC
CASSSAYEQYF
>TRBJ1-6|NA|NA|15|TRBV25-1
TGTGCCAGCAGTAGCACAGTAGTGACTAATTCACCCCTCCACTTT
CASSSTVVTNSPLHF
>TRBJ2-7|TRBD2|NA|13|TRBV6-5
TGTGCCAGCAGTTACGCGGGAGACTACGAGCAGTACTTC
CASSYAGDYEQYF
>TRBJ2-7|NA|few|13|TRBV20-1
TGCAGTGCTAGTAGCCTGGGGGCTATTGAGCAGTACTTC
CSASSLGAIEQYF
>TRBJ1-3|NA|NA|15|TRBV5-1
TGCGCCAGCAGCTTGGCCCACAGCTCTGGAAACACCATATATTTT
CASSLAHSSGNTIYF
>TRBJ2-7|TRBD2|few|16|TRBV4-2
TGTGCCAGCAGCCAAGATAGGGCCCTAGCGGACTACAAGCAGTACTTC
CASSQDRALADYKQYF
>TRBJ1-2|TRBD1|few|15|TRBV6-5
TGTGCCAGCAGTCGCGACAGGGGCCCTACCTATGGCTACACCTTC
CASSRDRGPTYGYTF
>TRBJ1-4|NA|NA|15|TRBV6-5
TGTGCCAGCAGTTATGGGGCGGGGAACGGTGAAAAACTGTTTTTT
CASSYGAGNGEKLFF
>TRBJ1-6|NA|NA|14|TRBV3-1/TRBV3-2
TGTGCCAGCAGCCAAAGAGGGAGCGATTCACCCCTCCACTTT
CASSQRGSDSPLHF
>TRBJ1-1|TRBD1|NA|15|TRBV7-9
TGTGCCAGCAGCTATAAATCCGGGACAGACACTGAAGCTTTCTTT
CASSYKSGTDTEAFF
>TRBJ1-1|NA|few|15|TRBV6-5
TGTGCCAGCAGCGAGTCTGGGGGGCGCGTGGGTGAAGCTTTCTTT
CASSESGGRVGEAFF
>TRBJ2-3|NA|NA|14|TRBV11-2
TGTGCCAGCAGCTTGATCAGAGAAACAGATACGCAGTATTTT
CASSLIRETDTQYF
>TRBJ2-1|NA|NA|14|TRBV7-2
TGTGCCAGCAGCTTAGCGATGGGCCGCGATGAGCAGTTCTTC
CASSLAMGRDEQFF